A single sample is the source of the 11 T cell receptor beta chains below, sequenced in a study of shared clonotypes between healthy human individuals. Data came from immunoSEQ multiplex PCR; TCRdb stores just in-frame clones and leaves some out. The sample holds 400,000 to 600,000 clones, over 60% seen once. What was sequenced was PBMCs. Receptors originate from a woman between 40 and 50 years old in good health. Some clones in this sample may be carry-over from other donors' samples.

This clone was recorded a few times. Other DNA sequences in the sample encode the same CDR3. This chain uses TRBV7-2 with TRBJ2-1, with 10 positions matching TRBD2. The CDR3 is 15 amino acids. Germline V gene lookup returns CDR1 SGHTA and CDR2 FQGNSA. The junction had 1 base not matched to a gene; V was cut back by 1 base and J by 4 bases. Here the CDR3 reads CASSLGTSGYNEQFF. In DNA form, the CDR3 reads TGTGCCAGCAGCTTAGGGACTAGCGGTTACAATGAGCAGTTCTTC.

With respect to this clone: Other DNA sequences within the sample encode an identical CDR3. This chain links TRBV7-9 with TRBJ2-7, with 7 bases that match TRBD1. The CDR3 has 14 residues. CDR1 and CDR2 (germline): SEHNR, FQNEAQ (reference sequence). V was pared by 4 bases and J by 1 base, with 4 bases of the junction left unmatched. The DNA for the CDR3 is TGTGCCAGCAGCTCCTCCAGGGGGTCCTACGAGCAGTACTTC. It specifies CASSSSRGSYEQYF.

The rearrangement joins TRBV28 to TRBJ2-7; 10 positions match TRBD2. The CDR3 is 14 residues long. Germline lookup yields CDR1 MDHEN and CDR2 SYDVKM. J gave up 3 bases and V 8 bases, and 7 bases lay outside the gene matches. The CDR3 loop is CASHPLAGDYEQYF. Here the CDR3 DNA reads TGTGCCAGCCATCCTCTAGCGGGAGACTACGAGCAGTACTTC.

Details on this clone: Other DNA sequences in the sample encode the same CDR3. The chain uses TRBV15 and TRBJ2-7, with 10 positions matching TRBD1. Germline V CDR1 and CDR2: LNHNV, YYDKDF (reference sequence). With V trimmed by 1 base and J by 4 bases, 1 base remained unmatched. The CDR3 spans 14 residues. CDR3 sequence: CATSRGQGAYEQYF. The CDR3 bases are TGTGCCACCAGCAGAGGACAGGGGGCTTACGAGCAGTACTTC.

The chain uses TRBV10-3 and TRBJ2-5, with D hard to call. The CDR3 sequence is 12 residues long. Germline V gives CDR1 ENHRY, CDR2 SYGVKD. Trimming removed 3 bases at V and 5 bases at J, with 7 bases between. The CDR3 nucleotides read TGTGCCATCAGTGACCCCATGGAGACCCAGTACTTC. This sequence encodes CAISDPMETQYF.

This clone was observed a handful of times. CDR3 sequence: CASSLTSGRGTDTQYF. In DNA, the CDR3 is TGTGCCAGCAGTCTTACTAGCGGCCGGGGCACAGATACGCAGTATTTT. The chain recombines TRBV9 with TRBJ2-3; 8 bases line up with TRBD2. Germline CDR1 SGDLS, CDR2 YYNGEE. The CDR3 consists of 16 residues. V lost 5 bases, J lost 1 base, and 9 bases stayed unmatched.

The rearrangement uses TRBV6-5 and TRBJ2-6; D unclear. Germline V gene lookup returns CDR1 MNHEY and CDR2 SVGAGI. This CDR3 spans 13 amino acids. V dropped 6 bases and J dropped 3 bases, with 6 bases sitting between them. CDR3 residues: CASRPLGANVLTF. CDR3 coding DNA: TGTGCCAGCAGACCGCTTGGGGCCAACGTCCTGACTTTC.

The chain uses TRBV7-9 and TRBJ1-2, with 9 nucleotides matching TRBD1. Unmatched junction bases numbered 11, after V lost 1 base and J lost 8 bases. CDR1 SEHNR and CDR2 FQNEAQ come from the germline V gene (reference sequence). The CDR3 covers 16 residues. CDR3 region: CASSLEPWDRAWGYTF. In DNA form, the CDR3 reads TGTGCCAGCAGCTTAGAACCGTGGGACAGGGCATGGGGCTACACCTTC.

A single count supports this clone. This chain connects TRBV9 to TRBJ2-5; a possible D gene is TRBD1 (6 bases). CDR3 length: 15 residues. V lost 0 bases and J lost 1, with 10 bases in between. Germline CDR1 SGDLS, CDR2 YYNGEE. This CDR3 is CASSVVPDSQETQYF. The CDR3 nucleotides read TGTGCCAGCAGCGTAGTCCCGGACAGCCAAGAGACCCAGTACTTC.

This chain links TRBV10-2 with TRBJ2-1; 13 bases match TRBD2. The CDR3 contains 17 residues. Germline V lookup: CDR1 WSHSY, CDR2 SAAADI. Trimming cost V 6 bases and J 6 bases; bases outside gene matches: 11. CDR3 sequence (DNA): TGCGCCAGCAGCCGGGGAATAGGACTAGCGGGGGCCAATGAGCAGTTCTTC. As protein: CASSRGIGLAGANEQFF.

This rearrangement joins TRBV7-8 to TRBJ2-1; TRBD2 aligns across 12 bases. Germline values: CDR1 SGHVS, CDR2 FQNEAQ. This CDR3 comprises 19 residues. The junction had 7 bases not matched to a gene; V was cut back by 1 base and J by 0 bases. CDR3 bases: TGTGCCAGCAGCTTAGTTAGACTAGCGGGAGTTTACTCCTACAATGAGCAGTTCTTC. It is translated as CASSLVRLAGVYSYNEQFF.